The rows below give T cell receptor beta chains drawn from one sample of a study of HIV-infected children after antiretroviral therapy interruption. Each CDR3 protein gets one entry after TCRdb re-called the 3' RACE reads with MiXCR. The table lists fewer than 100,000 distinct CDR3 sequences, under 8% of them singletons, with 0.85% to 1.2% in the top ten. The sample here was CD45RA+ CD4+ T cells from PBMCs, pooled from several time points, taken from a donor given antiretroviral therapy, either interrupted or continuous. Every receptor here comes from a pool of human donors with HIV. The CDR3 runs from the conserved cysteine through the conserved F or W. Each record gives: clone size, J gene, D gene, V gene, CDR3 protein, CDR3 DNA. The D gene is left open where the match is weak. Only part of the rows carry a size: once, few, many, or a class if the clone is expanded.

abundance: few; j_gene: TRBJ1-6; d_gene: TRBD1; v_gene: TRBV6-1; CDR3aa: CASSAYGQGSSYNSPLHF; CDR3nt: TGTGCCAGCAGTGCCTACGGACAGGGCAGCTCCTATAATTCACCCCTCCACTTT
abundance: NA; j_gene: TRBJ2-1; d_gene: NA; v_gene: TRBV5-1; CDR3aa: CASGTGRAEQFF; CDR3nt: TGCGCCAGCGGGACGGGACGTGCTGAGCAGTTCTTC
abundance: many; j_gene: TRBJ2-7; d_gene: TRBD2; v_gene: TRBV7-8; CDR3aa: CASSWLAGDTYEQYF; CDR3nt: TGTGCCAGCAGCTGGCTAGCGGGGGATACCTACGAGCAGTACTTC
abundance: once; j_gene: TRBJ2-7; d_gene: NA; v_gene: TRBV20-1; CDR3aa: CSARSDLWSEQYF; CDR3nt: TGCAGTGCTAGATCGGATTTGTGGAGCGAGCAGTACTTC
abundance: many; j_gene: TRBJ1-1; d_gene: NA; v_gene: TRBV30; CDR3aa: CAWSVWGVNTEAFF; CDR3nt: TGTGCCTGGAGTGTTTGGGGGGTGAACACTGAAGCTTTCTTT
abundance: many; j_gene: TRBJ2-2; d_gene: NA; v_gene: TRBV12-3/TRBV12-4; CDR3aa: CASRPGLHTGELFF; CDR3nt: TGTGCCAGCAGACCGGGACTGCACACCGGGGAGCTGTTTTTT
abundance: few; j_gene: TRBJ1-1; d_gene: NA; v_gene: TRBV4-1; CDR3aa: CASSPSTGWNTEAFF; CDR3nt: TGCGCCAGCAGCCCGTCGACAGGATGGAACACTGAAGCTTTCTTT
abundance: NA; j_gene: TRBJ1-1; d_gene: NA; v_gene: TRBV5-1; CDR3aa: CASSMRSTNTEAFF; CDR3nt: TGCGCCAGCAGCATGAGGAGTACGAACACTGAAGCTTTCTTT
abundance: many; j_gene: TRBJ2-5; d_gene: NA; v_gene: TRBV7-8; CDR3aa: CASSLQPEETQYF; CDR3nt: TGTGCCAGCAGCTTACAACCTGAAGAGACCCAGTACTTC
abundance: many; j_gene: TRBJ1-6; d_gene: NA; v_gene: TRBV6-1; CDR3aa: CASSESGPPALHF; CDR3nt: TGTGCCAGCAGTGAATCGGGCCCACCTGCCCTCCACTTT
abundance: few; j_gene: TRBJ2-3; d_gene: TRBD1; v_gene: TRBV6-6; CDR3aa: CASSQLTGGKRDTQYF; CDR3nt: TGTGCCAGCAGTCAGTTGACAGGGGGGAAGAGGGATACGCAGTATTTT
abundance: medium-sized; j_gene: TRBJ1-5; d_gene: NA; v_gene: TRBV7-2; CDR3aa: CASSSGAQPQHF; CDR3nt: TGTGCCAGCAGCTCAGGGGCTCAGCCCCAGCATTTT
abundance: many; j_gene: TRBJ1-2; d_gene: NA; v_gene: TRBV15; CDR3aa: CATRPTGNYGYTF; CDR3nt: TGTGCCACCAGACCTACGGGGAACTATGGCTACACCTTC
abundance: many; j_gene: TRBJ1-6; d_gene: TRBD1; v_gene: TRBV9; CDR3aa: CASSPHIGGTGANSPLHF; CDR3nt: TGTGCCAGCAGCCCCCACATAGGTGGGACAGGGGCGAACTCACCCCTCCACTTT
abundance: many; j_gene: TRBJ1-6; d_gene: TRBD1; v_gene: TRBV12-5; CDR3aa: CASGPHGTGSSPLHF; CDR3nt: TGTGCTAGTGGCCCTCATGGGACAGGGAGTTCACCCCTCCACTTT
abundance: many; j_gene: TRBJ2-3; d_gene: NA; v_gene: TRBV4-2; CDR3aa: CASSQTSGGTDTQYF; CDR3nt: TGTGCCAGCAGCCAAACCAGCGGTGGCACAGATACGCAGTATTTT
abundance: few; j_gene: TRBJ2-6; d_gene: NA; v_gene: TRBV25-1; CDR3aa: CASSEYVTSGANVLTF; CDR3nt: TGTGCCAGCAGTGAATATGTCACCTCTGGGGCCAACGTCCTGACTTTC
abundance: many; j_gene: TRBJ2-3; d_gene: TRBD2; v_gene: TRBV2; CDR3aa: CATAGTSGTDTQYF; CDR3nt: TGTGCCACCGCTGGGACTAGCGGCACAGATACGCAGTATTTT
abundance: many; j_gene: TRBJ1-4; d_gene: TRBD1; v_gene: TRBV12-3/TRBV12-4; CDR3aa: CASSLSLTDRGMTNEKLFF; CDR3nt: TGTGCCAGCAGTTTATCCCTCACGGACAGGGGGATGACTAATGAAAAACTGTTTTTT
abundance: many; j_gene: TRBJ1-5; d_gene: NA; v_gene: TRBV12-3/TRBV12-4; CDR3aa: CASTLGGSLNQPQHF; CDR3nt: TGTGCCAGCACCTTAGGGGGGAGCCTCAATCAGCCCCAGCATTTT
abundance: many; j_gene: TRBJ1-1; d_gene: NA; v_gene: TRBV11-2; CDR3aa: CASSLESGTAFF; CDR3nt: TGTGCCAGCAGCTTAGAATCCGGGACAGCTTTCTTT
abundance: many; j_gene: TRBJ2-5; d_gene: TRBD2; v_gene: TRBV10-3; CDR3aa: CAISDFQRGPQETQYF; CDR3nt: TGTGCCATCAGTGATTTCCAGCGGGGACCGCAAGAGACCCAGTACTTC
abundance: many; j_gene: TRBJ2-5; d_gene: NA; v_gene: TRBV28; CDR3aa: CASSLQGFETQYF; CDR3nt: TGTGCCAGCAGTTTACAGGGATTCGAGACCCAGTACTTC
abundance: few; j_gene: TRBJ2-3; d_gene: TRBD2; v_gene: TRBV3-1; CDR3aa: CASSQGTSQSTDTQYF; CDR3nt: TGTGCCAGCAGCCAGGGGACTAGCCAGAGCACAGATACGCAGTATTTT
abundance: few; j_gene: TRBJ1-5; d_gene: NA; v_gene: TRBV9; CDR3aa: CASSVGDSRQPQHF; CDR3nt: TGTGCCAGCAGCGTAGGTGACAGTAGACAGCCCCAGCATTTT
abundance: many; j_gene: TRBJ2-2; d_gene: TRBD2; v_gene: TRBV5-1; CDR3aa: CASTRLADNTGELFF; CDR3nt: TGCGCCAGCACCAGACTAGCTGACAACACCGGGGAGCTGTTTTTT
abundance: many; j_gene: TRBJ2-7; d_gene: NA; v_gene: TRBV3-1; CDR3aa: CASSQEGVSYEQYF; CDR3nt: TGTGCCAGCAGCCAAGAGGGGGTTTCCTACGAGCAGTACTTC
abundance: many; j_gene: TRBJ2-6; d_gene: NA; v_gene: TRBV14; CDR3aa: CASSQVRGFSGANVLTF; CDR3nt: TGTGCCAGCAGCCAAGTTAGGGGGTTCTCTGGGGCCAACGTCCTGACTTTC
abundance: many; j_gene: TRBJ2-6; d_gene: NA; v_gene: TRBV11-2; CDR3aa: CASSPAGANVLTF; CDR3nt: TGTGCCAGCAGCCCAGCCGGGGCCAACGTCCTGACTTTC
abundance: NA; j_gene: TRBJ2-7; d_gene: NA; v_gene: TRBV18; CDR3aa: CASSPGDTGSYEQYF; CDR3nt: TGTGCCAGCTCACCAGGGGACACCGGCTCCTACGAGCAGTACTTC
abundance: few; j_gene: TRBJ1-6; d_gene: NA; v_gene: TRBV29-1; CDR3aa: CSVESGRGNSPLHF; CDR3nt: TGCAGCGTTGAGTCCGGGAGGGGGAATTCACCCCTCCACTTT
abundance: many; j_gene: TRBJ1-2; d_gene: TRBD1; v_gene: TRBV11-2; CDR3aa: CASSPLTGGSGGYTF; CDR3nt: TGTGCCAGCAGCCCACTTACAGGGGGCAGCGGTGGCTACACCTTC
abundance: many; j_gene: TRBJ2-1; d_gene: NA; v_gene: TRBV6-1; CDR3aa: CASTMTYNEQFF; CDR3nt: TGTGCCAGCACCATGACCTACAATGAGCAGTTCTTC
abundance: many; j_gene: TRBJ2-3; d_gene: NA; v_gene: TRBV2; CDR3aa: CASSEVLSSTDTQYF; CDR3nt: TGTGCCAGCAGTGAAGTCCTTTCTAGCACAGATACGCAGTATTTT
abundance: many; j_gene: TRBJ2-2; d_gene: NA; v_gene: TRBV14; CDR3aa: CASSQGIYTGELFF; CDR3nt: TGTGCCAGCAGCCAAGGGATCTACACCGGGGAGCTGTTTTTT
abundance: many; j_gene: TRBJ2-7; d_gene: NA; v_gene: TRBV4-1; CDR3aa: CASSREAGIYEQYF; CDR3nt: TGCGCCAGCAGCCGGGAGGCAGGCATCTACGAGCAGTACTTC
abundance: many; j_gene: TRBJ1-2; d_gene: NA; v_gene: TRBV4-2; CDR3aa: CASSQDTGRSYGYTF; CDR3nt: TGTGCCAGCAGCCAAGACACAGGGAGGAGCTATGGCTACACCTTC
abundance: many; j_gene: TRBJ2-3; d_gene: NA; v_gene: TRBV7-2; CDR3aa: CASSQVGGPSTDTQYF; CDR3nt: TGTGCCAGCAGCCAGGTGGGGGGGCCCAGCACAGATACGCAGTATTTT
abundance: many; j_gene: TRBJ2-5; d_gene: NA; v_gene: TRBV28; CDR3aa: CASNWGQETQYF; CDR3nt: TGTGCCAGCAATTGGGGTCAAGAGACCCAGTACTTC
abundance: many; j_gene: TRBJ1-1; d_gene: NA; v_gene: TRBV4-1; CDR3aa: CASSQDTGKTEAFF; CDR3nt: TGCGCCAGCAGCCAAGATACAGGGAAAACTGAAGCTTTCTTT
abundance: many; j_gene: TRBJ2-1; d_gene: TRBD2; v_gene: TRBV7-7; CDR3aa: CASSLAGLAGNNEQFF; CDR3nt: TGTGCCAGCAGCTTAGCGGGACTAGCGGGCAACAATGAGCAGTTCTTC
abundance: many; j_gene: TRBJ2-7; d_gene: TRBD1; v_gene: TRBV27; CDR3aa: CASSFGQAYEQYF; CDR3nt: TGTGCCAGCAGTTTCGGACAGGCCTACGAGCAGTACTTC
abundance: NA; j_gene: TRBJ2-7; d_gene: NA; v_gene: TRBV20-1; CDR3aa: CSAGRGGLAEQYF; CDR3nt: TGCAGTGCTGGAAGGGGAGGTCTCGCCGAGCAGTACTTC
abundance: many; j_gene: TRBJ1-5; d_gene: NA; v_gene: TRBV6-6; CDR3aa: CASSYSKQPQHF; CDR3nt: TGTGCCAGCAGTTACTCTAAACAGCCCCAGCATTTT
abundance: many; j_gene: TRBJ2-5; d_gene: NA; v_gene: TRBV7-3; CDR3aa: CASSLTGGQETQYF; CDR3nt: TGTGCCAGCAGCTTAACAGGGGGGCAAGAGACCCAGTACTTC
abundance: many; j_gene: TRBJ2-1; d_gene: NA; v_gene: TRBV3-1; CDR3aa: CASSRNRNNEQFF; CDR3nt: TGTGCCAGCAGCAGGAACAGAAACAATGAGCAGTTCTTC
abundance: many; j_gene: TRBJ2-5; d_gene: NA; v_gene: TRBV29-1; CDR3aa: CSVVAGWDMETQYF; CDR3nt: TGCAGCGTTGTTGCGGGATGGGACATGGAGACCCAGTACTTC
abundance: many; j_gene: TRBJ2-3; d_gene: NA; v_gene: TRBV12-3/TRBV12-4; CDR3aa: CASSFWRTSTDTQYF; CDR3nt: TGTGCCAGCAGTTTCTGGCGGACTAGCACAGATACGCAGTATTTT